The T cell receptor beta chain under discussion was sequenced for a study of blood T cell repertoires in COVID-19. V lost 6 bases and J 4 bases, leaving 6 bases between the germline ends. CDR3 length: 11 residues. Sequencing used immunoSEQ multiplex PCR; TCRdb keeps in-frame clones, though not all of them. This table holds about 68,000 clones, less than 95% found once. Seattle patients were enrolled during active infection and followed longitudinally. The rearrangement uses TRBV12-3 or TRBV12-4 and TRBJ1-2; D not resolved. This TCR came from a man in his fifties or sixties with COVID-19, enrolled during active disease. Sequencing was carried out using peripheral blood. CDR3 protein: CASRTGYGYTF. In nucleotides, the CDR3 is TGTGCCAGCAGGACGGGCTATGGCTACACCTTC.